A single sample gave rise to the 11 T cell receptor beta chains below, sequenced in a study of T cell clonotyping in hematopoietic cell transplantation. The protocol was immunoSEQ multiplex PCR, while the TCRdb copy is restricted to in-frame clones and leaves out a portion. The table lists some 40,000 clones, 90% to 95% of them singletons. Sequencing was performed on peripheral blood mononuclear cells. All receptors derive from a woman aged 45 to 65 in good health. Some clones in this sample may be carry-over from other donors' samples.

The rearrangement joins TRBV7-2 to TRBJ1-1; a possible D gene is TRBD1 (5 bases). The CDR3 is 16 residues long. The germline V gene encodes CDR1 SGHTA and CDR2 FQGNSA. Trimming shortened V by 4 bases and J by 0 bases, and 15 bases separated the two germline ends. CDR3 nucleotides: TGTGCCAGCAGCTGGGGCTCTGGCACCATGAACACTGAAGCTTTCTTT. Protein product: CASSWGSGTMNTEAFF. The full variable domain, in which reference TRBV7-2 and TRBJ1-1 provide the parts outside the CDR3, is GAGVSQSPSNKVTEKGKDVELRCDPISGHTALYWYRQSLGQGLEFLIYFQGNSAPDKSGLPSDRFSAERTGGSVSTLTIQRTQQEDSAVYLCASSWGSGTMNTEAFFGQGTRLTVV.

The rearrangement joins TRBV5-1 to TRBJ2-3; D perhaps matches TRBD1 (6 bases). V gave up 2 bases and J gave up 4 bases, with 11 bases separating them. Germline lookup yields CDR1 SGHRS and CDR2 YFSETQ. This CDR3 region has 14 residues. Here the CDR3 reads CASSFLGAADTQYF. CDR3 coding DNA: TGCGCCAGCAGCTTTCTGGGGGCAGCAGATACGCAGTATTTT.

This rearrangement joins TRBV27 to TRBJ2-6; 9 bases line up with TRBD1. CDR1 is MNHEY, CDR2 SMNVEV, per germline (reference sequence). CDR3 length: 17 amino acids. V dropped 6 bases and J dropped 0; count of bases not matched to a gene: 6. The CDR3 DNA sequence: TGTGCCAGCAGGCGGGACAGGGTATACTCTGGGGCCAACGTCCTGACTTTC. Translating it yields CASRRDRVYSGANVLTF. The complete variable domain, with remaining parts taken from reference TRBV27 and TRBJ2-6, reads EAQVTQNPRYLITVTGKKLTVTCSQNMNHEYMSWYRQDPGLGLRQIYYSMNVEVTDKGDVPEGYKVSRKEKRNFPLILESPSPNQTSLYFCASRRDRVYSGANVLTFGAGSRLTVL.

The chain recombines TRBV5-6 with TRBJ2-7, with a possible D match to TRBD2 (6 bases). CDR1 SGHDT and CDR2 YYEEEE come from the germline V gene. Between the trimmed V and J ends, which lost 4 bases and 0 bases, there was a span of 11 bases. The CDR3 is made up of 14 amino acids. The CDR3 region is CASSLGGASYEQYF. The DNA of the CDR3 is TGTGCCAGCAGCCTCGGCGGGGCCTCCTACGAGCAGTACTTC. Drawing the rest from reference TRBV5-6 and TRBJ2-7, the complete variable domain is DAGVTQSPTHLIKTRGQQVTLRCSPKSGHDTVSWYQQALGQGPQFIFQYYEEEERQRGNFPDRFSGHQFPNYSSELNVNALLLGDSALYLCASSLGGASYEQYFGPGTRLTVT.

This chain joins TRBV28 and TRBJ1-2; D is unresolved. The length of the CDR3 is 12 residues. The V end lost 3 bases, the J end lost 6 bases, and 8 bases lay between the germline ends. Germline V CDR1 and CDR2: MDHEN, SYDVKM. CDR3: CASSLADDGYTF. DNA of the CDR3: TGTGCCAGCAGTTTGGCGGATGATGGCTACACCTTC.

A single count supports this clone. This chain's CDR3 is CASSEGIGAHGYGYTF. CDR3 sequence (DNA): TGTGCCAGCAGTGAAGGTATAGGGGCCCATGGCTATGGCTACACCTTC. The chain links TRBV6-1 to TRBJ1-2; perhaps TRBD1 as D (5 bases). CDR3 size: 16 residues. The V end was cut by 1 base, the J end by 4 bases, with 16 bases between. In germline, CDR1 is MNHNS, CDR2 SASEGT.

This clone was counted a single time. The chain links TRBV5-4 to TRBJ1-1; D not resolved. This CDR3 spans 16 amino acids. CDR1 and CDR2 from the germline V gene are SGHNT and YYREEE (reference sequence). V lost 2 bases and J 4 bases, leaving 18 bases between the germline ends. Here the CDR3 reads CASSFLPYRQITEAFF. The CDR3 nucleotides are TGTGCCAGCAGCTTCCTCCCGTACCGACAAATCACTGAAGCTTTCTTT.

The chain carries TRBV6-5 and TRBJ1-3; D uncertain. The CDR3 runs 15 residues. Germline V lookup: CDR1 MNHEY, CDR2 SVGAGI. V was shortened by 0 bases and J by 2 bases, with 8 bases between the two germline ends. The CDR3 region is CASSYSKEPGNTIYF. The CDR3, as DNA: TGTGCCAGCAGTTACTCGAAGGAACCTGGAAACACCATATATTTT.

This clone has more than one count but fewer than ten. The V gene is TRBV7-9, the J gene TRBJ1-2; D possibly corresponds to TRBD1 (6 bases). Germline loops: CDR1 SEHNR, CDR2 FQNEAQ (reference sequence). This CDR3 region has 12 residues. Trimming stripped 4 bases from V and 11 bases from J, with 14 bases between. The CDR3 DNA reads TGTGCCAGCAGCTCTGGGACAAGGAAGTACACCTTC. This gives the protein CASSSGTRKYTF.

The V gene is TRBV7-2, the J gene TRBJ1-6; D is possibly TRBD1 (5 bases). The CDR3 contains 14 residues. CDR1 and CDR2 (germline): SGHTA, FQGNSA. V lost 2 bases and J lost 10, with 12 bases in between. The CDR3 reads CASSLQGEGSPLHF. CDR3 nucleotide sequence: TGTGCCAGCAGCTTACAGGGCGAAGGCTCACCCCTCCACTTT.

The chain combines TRBV9 with TRBJ1-2; tentatively, D is TRBD1 (5 bases). The CDR3 extends over 12 amino acids. Looked up from germline, CDR1 is SGDLS and CDR2 is YYNGEE. The V and J ends lost 2 bases and 7 bases respectively, with 9 bases between them. The CDR3, as DNA: TGTGCCAGCAGCGTGGCAGGGTTTGGCTACACCTTC. As protein: CASSVAGFGYTF.